Below are 32 T cell receptor beta chains sequenced from a single sample in a study of cytomegalovirus exposure and HLA in healthy donors. A multiplex PCR was run with 60 Vbeta primers and 13 Jbeta primers. Some clones are missing from TCRdb's copy, which holds only in-frame ones; the method was immunoSEQ multiplex PCR. The sample carries some 170,000 clones, approximately 75% recorded once. The sequenced sample was PBMCs. Source of these receptors: a man aged 30 to 45 in good health and CMV-seropositive.

This chain joins TRBV18 and TRBJ2-1; 11 bases fit TRBD2. Germline V gene data show CDR1 as KGHSH and CDR2 as LQKENI. This CDR3 is built from 16 residues. J gave up 2 bases and V 6 bases, and 6 bases lay outside the gene matches. CDR3: CASSPVAGGTYNEQFF. In DNA form, the CDR3 reads TGTGCCAGCTCGCCAGTAGCGGGGGGGACCTACAATGAGCAGTTCTTC.

The rearrangement links TRBV7-9 to TRBJ2-6, with D possibly being TRBD2 (6 bases). Per germline, CDR1 SEHNR and CDR2 FQNEAQ (reference sequence). This CDR3 is 16 amino acids long. The V end was cut by 0 bases, the J end by 2 bases, with 8 bases between. The CDR3 sequence is CASSLAWGAGANVLTF. The CDR3 coding sequence is TGTGCCAGCAGCTTAGCGTGGGGGGCTGGGGCCAACGTCCTGACTTTC.

The V gene is TRBV4-1, the J gene TRBJ1-5; no clear D. Germline V gene lookup returns CDR1 MGHRA and CDR2 YSYEKL. The CDR3 spans 15 residues. The V and J ends lost 1 base and 0 bases respectively, with 7 bases between them. The CDR3 nucleotides are TGCGCCAGCAGCCAAGCGCGGGATAGCAATCAGCCCCAGCATTTT. This translates into CASSQARDSNQPQHF.

This clone showed up just a few times. The chain couples TRBV5-1 to TRBJ2-7, with a possible D match to TRBD2 (6 bases). Deletions cut 2 bases from V and 7 bases from J, with 16 bases between. Germline CDR1 and CDR2: SGHRS and YFSETQ. CDR3 length equals 14 residues. CDR3 amino acids: CASSFPVNGGEQYF. The DNA for the CDR3 is TGCGCCAGCAGCTTTCCGGTTAACGGGGGAGAGCAGTACTTC.

V usage is TRBV6-1 and J usage is TRBJ2-2; 10 positions agree with TRBD1. CDR1 MNHNS and CDR2 SASEGT come from the germline V gene. The CDR3 consists of 15 residues. Trimming removed 4 bases from V and 6 bases from J; junction bases left unmatched: 5. The CDR3 DNA sequence: TGTGCCAGCAGTGCGGACAGGGGGACTCCCGGGGAGCTGTTTTTT. Its translation is CASSADRGTPGELFF.

This rearrangement joins TRBV7-2 to TRBJ1-2; TRBD1 matches 10 bases. J was trimmed by 4 bases and V by 5 bases; bases with no gene match: 7. CDR1 is SGHTA, CDR2 FQGNSA, per germline. The CDR3 runs 15 residues. The chain's CDR3 is CASSPGTGDAYGYTF. Written as DNA, the CDR3 is TGTGCCAGCAGCCCAGGGACAGGGGATGCCTATGGCTACACCTTC.

This chain links TRBV19 with TRBJ2-3; 14 nucleotides agree with TRBD2. With 10 bases clipped from V and 4 bases from J, the junction kept 4 bases outside the gene matches. The CDR3 has 14 amino acids. Germline V CDR1 and CDR2: LNHDA, SQIVND (reference sequence). The DNA for the CDR3 is TGTGCCACCACGACTAGCGGGGGGGCAGATACGCAGTATTTT. It yields the protein CATTTSGGADTQYF.

This chain uses TRBV13 with TRBJ2-7; D is perhaps TRBD1 (6 bases). The CDR3 runs 16 residues. Germline V gives CDR1 PRHDT, CDR2 FYEKMQ (reference sequence). The V end lost 5 bases, the J end lost 5 bases, and 22 bases lay between the germline ends. The CDR3 loop is CASSHRTGNSIHEQYF. For the CDR3, the DNA is TGTGCCAGCAGCCATAGAACAGGGAACTCGATCCACGAGCAGTACTTC.

V and J are TRBV6-1 and TRBJ2-7, with TRBD2 identical over 10 bases. The germline V gene encodes CDR1 MNHNS and CDR2 SASEGT. This CDR3 region has 16 residues. After removal of 4 bases from V and 2 bases from J, the junction contained 8 bases not matched to a gene. CDR3 in amino acids: CASSVNRAGGPYEQYF. As DNA, the CDR3 is TGTGCCAGCAGTGTAAATCGAGCGGGGGGGCCCTACGAGCAGTACTTC.

J is TRBJ2-1 and V is TRBV6-1; possible D gene TRBD1, 5 bases. V was trimmed by 5 bases and J by 10 bases, leaving 21 bases between them. The CDR3 runs to 15 residues. Germline CDR1 MNHNS, CDR2 SASEGT. Here the CDR3 DNA reads TGTGCCAGCAGTCACACAGGTGTTATCCAATGGGAGCAGTTCTTC. It yields the protein CASSHTGVIQWEQFF.

The V call is TRBV7-2, the J call TRBJ2-5, with D possibly being TRBD1 (6 bases). This CDR3 has 13 residues. Looked up from germline, CDR1 is SGHTA and CDR2 is FQGNSA. Trimming took off 5 bases at V and 4 bases at J, with 11 bases between the two ends. The CDR3 DNA sequence: TGTGCCAGCAGCCCCAGGGGTCGAGAGACCCAGTACTTC. It yields the protein CASSPRGRETQYF.

This chain links TRBV2 with TRBJ1-5, with TRBD1 matching over 9 bases. Germline CDR1 is SNHLY and CDR2 is FYNNEI. CDR3 length: 15 amino acids. J was trimmed by 4 bases and V by 3 bases; bases with no gene match: 4. CDR3 sequence reads: CASSDHRGRNQPQHF. CDR3 in DNA: TGTGCCAGCAGTGATCACAGGGGGCGGAATCAGCCCCAGCATTTT.

This chain connects TRBV28 to TRBJ1-2; 10 bases align to TRBD1. The CDR3 is 17 residues long. The V segment lost 4 bases and the J segment 4 bases; nucleotides outside the gene matches: 12. Germline lookup yields CDR1 MDHEN and CDR2 SYDVKM. The CDR3 is CASSSNPPTGGIYGYTF. DNA for the CDR3: TGTGCCAGCAGTTCAAACCCGCCGACAGGGGGCATCTATGGCTACACCTTC.

The rearrangement uses TRBV30 and TRBJ2-2, with D perhaps matching TRBD2 (6 bases). This CDR3 has 13 amino acids. The ends were cut back, 5 bases at V and 5 bases at J, with 12 bases in the middle. From germline, CDR1 is GTSNPN and CDR2 SVGIG (reference sequence). The CDR3 sequence is CAWRGTRTGELFF. The DNA for the CDR3 is TGTGCCTGGCGGGGGACGCGGACCGGGGAGCTGTTTTTT.

The rearrangement links TRBV18 to TRBJ1-1; a weak D match, TRBD1 (5 bases). This CDR3 has 13 residues. The V and J ends lost 3 bases and 11 bases respectively, with 16 bases between them. In germline, CDR1 is KGHSH, CDR2 LQKENI. Written as DNA, the CDR3 is TGTGCCAGCTCACCGGTCGGCGGGGGTGGGGCTTTCTTT. This gives the protein CASSPVGGGGAFF.

The rearrangement uses TRBV9 and TRBJ2-3; 7 bases agree with TRBD1. Looked up from germline, CDR1 is SGDLS and CDR2 is YYNGEE. J was trimmed by 2 bases and V by 4 bases; bases with no gene match: 4. CDR3 length: 14 amino acids. In nucleotides, the CDR3 is TGTGCCAGCAGCTCCCAGGGGGACACAGATACGCAGTATTTT. Translating gives CASSSQGDTDTQYF.

The J gene is TRBJ2-7, the V gene TRBV7-6; TRBD2 aligns across 10 bases. The length of the CDR3 is 17 residues. Trimming at V came to 5 bases and at J to 2 bases, leaving 12 bases not matched to a gene. CDR1 is SGHVS, CDR2 FNYEAQ, per germline. The CDR3 bases are TGTGCCAGCAGCAAGCTTAGCGGGGGGTCCCATACCTACGAGCAGTACTTC. Its translation is CASSKLSGGSHTYEQYF.

The chain couples TRBV7-6 to TRBJ2-7; TRBD2 might be the D (6 bases). Trimming cost V 1 base and J 5 bases, with 9 bases left between them. The CDR3 spans 13 residues. CDR1 and CDR2 from the germline V gene are SGHVS and FNYEAQ. CDR3 DNA sequence: TGTGCCAGCAGCTTAGAGGAGGGACACGAGCAGTACTTC. This encodes CASSLEEGHEQYF.

The chain combines TRBV21-1 with TRBJ1-6; the D call TRBD1 from the table was never checked on the DNA. TRBV21-1 is annotated as a pseudogene. The CDR3 loop spans 16 amino acids. CDR3 residues: CASSKKTGLLNSPLHF. CDR3 bases: TGTGCCAGCAGCAAAAAGACAGGGCTTCTAAATTCACCCCTCCACTTT.

This chain links TRBV6-5 with TRBJ1-2; D uncertain. Germline CDR1 reads MNHEY; CDR2 reads SVGAGI. The CDR3 sequence is 13 residues long. The V gene lost 0 bases and the J gene lost 7 bases, with 9 bases spanning the gap. CDR3 sequence reads: CASSYSRDLGYTF. The DNA for the CDR3 is TGTGCCAGCAGTTACTCGAGAGATCTTGGCTACACCTTC.

The chain employs TRBV7-8 and TRBJ2-2, with no clear D. Germline lookup yields CDR1 SGHVS and CDR2 FQNEAQ. Trimming removed 2 bases from V and 0 bases from J, with 16 bases in between. This CDR3 comprises 18 residues. The CDR3 sequence: CASSLRLSPRPNTGELFF. As DNA, the CDR3 is TGTGCCAGCAGCTTACGCCTATCTCCACGCCCGAACACCGGGGAGCTGTTTTTT.

This clone appeared a few times. The V gene is TRBV5-4, the J gene TRBJ1-1; D gene ambiguous. The germline V and J ends were trimmed by 4 bases and 4 bases, with 17 bases remaining between them. This CDR3 region has 15 residues. The germline V gene encodes CDR1 SGHNT and CDR2 YYREEE (reference sequence). The CDR3 loop is CASSPGVSIGTEAFF. CDR3 coding DNA: TGTGCCAGCAGCCCCGGGGTTAGTATAGGCACTGAAGCTTTCTTT.

The gene calls are TRBV27 and TRBJ1-6; D gene uncertain. The CDR3 is 13 residues long. Trimming took off 3 bases at V and 4 bases at J, with 4 bases between the two ends. CDR1 is MNHEY and CDR2 is SMNVEV in the germline V gene (reference sequence). CDR3 in amino acids: CASSFRYNSPLHF. The CDR3, as DNA: TGTGCCAGCAGTTTTCGGTATAATTCACCCCTCCACTTT.

The chain uses TRBV15 and TRBJ1-4; no clear D gene. V was pared by 2 bases and J by 7 bases, with 20 bases between. From germline, CDR1 is LNHNV and CDR2 YYDKDF (reference sequence). This CDR3 contains 17 residues. The CDR3 nucleotides are TGTGCCACCAGCAGACGGTCCTTAGGAGGCTCCGGTGAAAAACTGTTTTTT. Translating gives CATSRRSLGGSGEKLFF.

This clone has more than one count but fewer than ten. V usage is TRBV5-1 and J usage is TRBJ2-7; 12 positions agree with TRBD2. Trimming at V came to 0 bases and at J to 5 bases, leaving 6 bases not matched to a gene. Germline lookup yields CDR1 SGHRS and CDR2 YFSETQ. This CDR3 contains 16 residues. In DNA, the CDR3 is TGCGCCAGCAGCTTGGGCCCGGGACTAGCGGGTAACGAGCAGTACTTC. Translated, it gives CASSLGPGLAGNEQYF.

The rearrangement links TRBV6-5 to TRBJ2-7; 10 nucleotides line up with TRBD2. The J segment lost 4 bases and the V segment lost 2 bases, leaving 5 bases of the junction unmatched. Germline values: CDR1 MNHEY, CDR2 SVGAGI. CDR3 size: 15 residues. The CDR3 region is CASSYSGGANYEQYF. The CDR3 nucleotides read TGTGCCAGCAGTTACAGCGGGGGGGCTAATTACGAGCAGTACTTC.

This clone has a handful of counts. The genes are TRBV7-2 and TRBJ1-4, with 9 bases that match TRBD1. The ends lost 5 bases at V and 8 bases at J; junction bases unmatched: 6. CDR1 and CDR2 (germline): SGHTA, FQGNSA. The CDR3 totals 14 residues. CDR3 region: CASSPQGAGEKLFF. In DNA form, the CDR3 reads TGTGCCAGCAGCCCACAGGGGGCAGGGGAAAAACTGTTTTTT.

This chain joins TRBV30 and TRBJ1-2; D ambiguous. Trimming stripped 4 bases from V and 3 bases from J, with 9 bases between. Germline assignment: CDR1 GTSNPN and CDR2 SVGIG (reference sequence). The CDR3 spans 12 residues. This CDR3 reads CAWTPEYYGYTF. The CDR3 bases are TGTGCCTGGACCCCAGAATACTATGGCTACACCTTC.

The chain combines TRBV14 with TRBJ2-3; possibly TRBD2 for D (6 bases). Germline assignment: CDR1 SGHDN and CDR2 FVKESK. CDR3 length: 15 amino acids. The germline V and J ends were trimmed by 6 bases and 2 bases, with 15 bases remaining between them. DNA for the CDR3: TGTGCCAGCAGTCCCCCGGGACTCCCCACAGATACGCAGTATTTT. Amino acids: CASSPPGLPTDTQYF.

This clone has more than one count but fewer than ten. The rearrangement joins TRBV6-6 to TRBJ1-5; 7 nucleotides match TRBD1. Losses at the gene ends were 6 bases for V and 1 base for J; bases not matched to a gene: 9. The CDR3 has 16 residues. Germline CDR1 is MNHNY and CDR2 is SVGAGI (reference sequence). CDR3: CASSPRGVSSNQPQHF. The DNA of the CDR3 is TGTGCCAGCAGCCCCAGGGGGGTGTCGAGCAATCAGCCCCAGCATTTT.

The chain is built from TRBV5-1 and TRBJ1-5; 8 positions match TRBD1. J lost 6 bases, V lost 4 bases, and 3 bases had no gene match. Germline CDR1 SGHRS, CDR2 YFSETQ. The CDR3 has 13 amino acids. Written as DNA, the CDR3 is TGCGCCAGCAGCCGGACAGGGCCTCAGCCCCAGCATTTT. Translation: CASSRTGPQPQHF.

The CDR3 protein is CASSLGFDLTDYEQYF. The CDR3 DNA reads as TGTGCCAGCAGCTTGGGGTTCGACCTGACTGACTACGAGCAGTACTTC. This chain connects TRBV5-6 to TRBJ2-7; D uncertain. Trimming left V 0 bases short and J 3 bases short, with 16 bases between. From germline, CDR1 is SGHDT and CDR2 YYEEEE. The CDR3 extends over 16 amino acids.